This passage covers 25 T cell receptor beta chains from one sample sequenced in a study of CD8 T cells in Susac syndrome. The RNA, about 0.45 to 1 ug, was put through reverse transcription using random hexamers. Each CDR3 protein is one row after TCRdb ran MiXCR on the immunoSEQ multiplex PCR reads. The sample carries 400,000 to 550,000 distinct CDR3 sequences, 75% to 90% recorded once. Sequencing was done on a sample of CD8+ T cells from PBMCs. The receptor source for this set is a human donor with multiple sclerosis.

J is TRBJ2-7 and V is TRBV12-3 or TRBV12-4; 11 bases agree with TRBD2. With 6 bases clipped from V and 1 base from J, the junction kept 5 bases outside the gene matches. The CDR3 extends over 15 amino acids. CDR3 region: CASSTTSGESYEQYF. CDR3 DNA: TGTGCCAGCAGCACGACTAGCGGGGAATCCTACGAGCAGTACTTC.

This chain connects TRBV20-1 to TRBJ1-1; tentative D call: TRBD1 (6 bases). V lost 3 bases and J lost 6, with 14 bases in between. This CDR3 contains 13 residues. Germline V lookup: CDR1 DFQATT, CDR2 SNEGSKA (reference sequence). The DNA of the CDR3 is TGCAGTGCTAGTAATTGGACAGAGGCTGAAGCTTTCTTT. This translates into CSASNWTEAEAFF.

This clonotype was picked up one time. The chain employs TRBV27 and TRBJ2-1; D possibly corresponds to TRBD2 (6 bases). Germline V gives CDR1 MNHEY, CDR2 SMNVEV (reference sequence). V was clipped by 4 bases and J by 4 bases, with 17 bases between them. The CDR3 covers 16 residues. The CDR3 loop reads CASSSWREYFYNEQFF. The CDR3 nucleotides read TGTGCCAGCAGTTCGTGGCGGGAATACTTTTACAATGAGCAGTTCTTC.

The chain has TRBV4-1 and TRBJ1-1, with 8 nucleotides matching TRBD1. CDR3 size: 14 residues. Germline V CDR1 and CDR2: MGHRA, YSYEKL. With 2 bases clipped from V and 3 bases from J, the junction kept 2 bases outside the gene matches. The CDR3 region is CASSQQGADTEAFF. CDR3 nucleotides: TGCGCCAGCAGCCAACAGGGGGCTGACACTGAAGCTTTCTTT.

This clonotype was counted only a few times. The V gene is TRBV11-1, the J gene TRBJ2-7; 7 nucleotides align to TRBD1. The CDR3 is 14 residues long. J lost 2 bases, V lost 4 bases, and 5 bases had no gene match. CDR1 is SGHAT and CDR2 is FQDESV in the germline V gene (reference sequence). The CDR3 loop reads CASSSRDRTYEQYF. In DNA form, the CDR3 reads TGTGCCAGCAGCTCCCGGGACAGAACCTACGAGCAGTACTTC. Complete variable domain (other parts from reference TRBV11-1 and TRBJ2-7): EAEVAQSPRYKITEKSQAVAFWCDPISGHATLYWYRQILGQGPELLVQFQDESVVDDSQLPKDRFSAERLKGVDSTLKIQPAELGDSAMYLCASSSRDRTYEQYFGPGTRLTVT.

The chain uses TRBV29-1 and TRBJ1-2; maybe TRBD1 (5 bases). The length of the CDR3 is 17 residues. Germline values: CDR1 SQVTM, CDR2 ANQGSEA. Between the trimmed V and J ends, which lost 3 bases and 0 bases, there was a span of 20 bases. DNA of the CDR3: TGCAGCGTTGAGCATAGAGGGGTCGGACACGCTAACTATGGCTACACCTTC. Protein product: CSVEHRGVGHANYGYTF.

The genes are TRBV5-1 and TRBJ2-7; TRBD1 is a possible D gene (5 bases). Deletions cut 2 bases from V and 4 bases from J, with 10 bases between. Per the germline V gene, CDR1 is SGHRS and CDR2 is YFSETQ. The CDR3 is 13 amino acids. The chain's CDR3 is CASSFDSLYEQYF. As DNA, the CDR3 is TGCGCCAGCAGCTTTGACAGTTTGTACGAGCAGTACTTC.

This clonotype was detected only once. The chain couples TRBV10-3 to TRBJ2-1; D unclear. The CDR3 spans 16 residues. Trimming left V 2 bases short and J 4 bases short, with 15 bases between. The germline V gene has CDR1 ENHRY and CDR2 SYGVKD. The CDR3 nucleotides read TGTGCCATCAGTGAGCCTAGGGTATGGGTTTACAATGAGCAGTTCTTC. Residues: CAISEPRVWVYNEQFF.

The genes are TRBV5-6 and TRBJ1-5; no clear D. CDR3 length: 16 amino acids. Trimming took 0 bases from V and 4 from J, leaving 14 bases between them. Germline CDR1 reads SGHDT; CDR2 reads YYEEEE. The CDR3 sequence: CASSLGAKGLNQPQHF. In DNA, the CDR3 is TGTGCCAGCAGCTTGGGAGCCAAAGGATTAAATCAGCCCCAGCATTTT.

The chain recombines TRBV28 with TRBJ1-5, with 12 bases identical to TRBD1. The germline V gene encodes CDR1 MDHEN and CDR2 SYDVKM. J lost 5 bases, V lost 7 bases, and 12 bases had no gene match. The CDR3 sequence is 17 residues long. CDR3 bases: TGTGCCAGCAACCCAGGGACAGGGGGCCTGCCGCATCAGCCCCAGCATTTT. This encodes CASNPGTGGLPHQPQHF.

This chain uses TRBV21-1 with TRBJ1-5; the table names TRBD1, a call not compared with the DNA. TRBV21-1 is a pseudogene locus. This CDR3 comprises 13 residues. CDR3 sequence reads: CARWGPVNQPQHF. DNA for the CDR3: TGTGCCAGGTGGGGTCCTGTTAACCAGCCCCAGCATTTT.

The chain carries TRBV12-3 or TRBV12-4 and TRBJ2-5; D is possibly TRBD1 (5 bases). The length of the CDR3 is 11 residues. Between the trimmed V and J ends, which lost 5 bases and 11 bases, there was a span of 12 bases. Written as DNA, the CDR3 is TGTGCCAGCAGTCAAGGGGATGGACAGTACTTC. It specifies CASSQGDGQYF.

The chain combines TRBV13 with TRBJ1-1; maybe TRBD1 (5 bases). Trimming removed 4 bases from V and 5 bases from J, with 14 bases in between. Germline CDR1 PRHDT, CDR2 FYEKMQ (reference sequence). This CDR3 is built from 14 residues. The CDR3 here is CASSSYIRQTEAFF. CDR3 DNA sequence: TGTGCCAGCAGCTCATACATCAGACAGACTGAAGCTTTCTTT. Complete variable domain (other parts from reference TRBV13 and TRBJ1-1): AAGVIQSPRHLIKEKRETATLKCYPIPRHDTVYWYQQGPGQDPQFLISFYEKMQSDKGSIPDRFSAQQFSDYHSELNMSSLELGDSALYFCASSSYIRQTEAFFGQGTRLTVV.

V usage is TRBV4-1 and J usage is TRBJ1-1, with 7 bases aligning to TRBD1. Trimming removed 1 base from V and 3 bases from J; junction bases left unmatched: 8. Germline V gene lookup returns CDR1 MGHRA and CDR2 YSYEKL. CDR3 length equals 16 residues. For the CDR3, the DNA is TGCGCCAGCAGCCAAGCCACAGGGGAGGACGACACTGAAGCTTTCTTT. Translation: CASSQATGEDDTEAFF.

Only a few counts were recorded for this clonotype. One junction end disagrees with the germline gene, perhaps due to a read error. This chain joins TRBV28 and TRBJ1-1, with a weak D call TRBD1 (5 bases). From germline, CDR1 is MDHEN and CDR2 SYDVKM. The CDR3 spans 12 residues. CDR3 region: CASNWGNTEAFF. Here the CDR3 DNA reads TGTGCCAGCAACTGGGGGAACACTGAAGCTTTTTTT.

This CDR3 reads CASSPSGVGAYEQYF. The CDR3 DNA reads as TGTGCCAGTAGTCCCTCGGGAGTAGGGGCCTACGAGCAGTACTTC. The chain carries TRBV19 and TRBJ2-7; perhaps TRBD2 as D (6 bases). Germline-derived CDR1 and CDR2 are LNHDA and SQIVND (reference sequence). Trimming pared 5 bases from V and 2 bases from J, leaving 16 bases between. The CDR3 extends over 15 amino acids.

The chain couples TRBV28 to TRBJ1-2, with 8 bases matching TRBD1. This CDR3 region has 17 residues. Germline V gene lookup returns CDR1 MDHEN and CDR2 SYDVKM. The V segment lost 7 bases and the J segment 5 bases; nucleotides outside the gene matches: 18. CDR3: CASNPKISGQGWYGYTF. The CDR3 nucleotides are TGTGCCAGCAATCCTAAAATTTCTGGACAGGGTTGGTATGGCTACACCTTC.

The chain uses TRBV12-3 or TRBV12-4 and TRBJ1-4; D call uncertain. Trimming took 10 bases from V and 6 from J, leaving 18 bases between them. The CDR3 totals 14 residues. CDR3 in DNA: TGTGCCACCGGCCTAGACGTAGCGTATGAAAAACTGTTTTTT. Translated, it gives CATGLDVAYEKLFF.

The chain carries TRBV19 and TRBJ2-7; D unclear. The CDR3 totals 13 residues. The V end was cut by 3 bases, the J end by 3 bases, with 9 bases between. The germline V gene has CDR1 LNHDA and CDR2 SQIVND (reference sequence). CDR3 loop: CASSIDSVYEQYF. DNA for the CDR3: TGTGCCAGTAGTATTGACTCCGTCTACGAGCAGTACTTC.

This clonotype came up a few times. The rearrangement joins TRBV30 to TRBJ2-7; the match to TRBD2 covers 10 bases. The CDR3 sequence is 14 residues long. Trimming removed 2 bases from V and 5 bases from J; junction bases left unmatched: 6. The germline gives CDR1 GTSNPN, CDR2 SVGIG (reference sequence). Here the CDR3 DNA reads TGTGCCTGGAGTTTACCGGGACTAGCGAACGAGCAGTACTTC. The encoded protein is CAWSLPGLANEQYF.

V usage is TRBV29-1 and J usage is TRBJ2-1; D is perhaps TRBD2 (6 bases). CDR1 and CDR2 (germline): SQVTM, ANQGSEA. The ends were cut back, 2 bases at V and 0 bases at J, with 14 bases in the middle. CDR3 length: 16 residues. This chain's CDR3 is CSVEPGLESSYNEQFF. CDR3 nucleotides: TGCAGCGTTGAACCGGGACTGGAAAGCTCCTACAATGAGCAGTTCTTC.

This clonotype was counted a single time. The rearrangement joins TRBV15 to TRBJ1-4, with a tentative D call TRBD1 (5 bases). The germline V gene has CDR1 LNHNV and CDR2 YYDKDF (reference sequence). V lost 4 bases and J 0 bases, leaving 15 bases between the germline ends. The CDR3 is 17 residues long. The DNA for the CDR3 is TGTGCCACCAGCATCAGAGGGGAAGCAGCAACTAATGAAAAACTGTTTTTT. Its translation is CATSIRGEAATNEKLFF.

The V and J genes are TRBV30 and TRBJ2-3; D call uncertain. The V gene's germline CDR1 is GTSNPN and CDR2 SVGIG (reference sequence). Trimming took 1 base from V and 7 from J, leaving 9 bases between them. CDR3 length: 12 residues. In nucleotides, the CDR3 is TGTGCCTGGAGTGCGGTCACCAATACGCAGTATTTT. Protein sequence: CAWSAVTNTQYF.

The V and J genes are TRBV30 and TRBJ1-1; D remains unclear. The germline V and J ends were trimmed by 2 bases and 1 base, with 14 bases remaining between them. CDR3 length equals 15 residues. Germline lookup yields CDR1 GTSNPN and CDR2 SVGIG (reference sequence). The CDR3 nucleotides read TGTGCCTGGAGTAACTTTTGGGTGCCGAACACTGAAGCTTTCTTT. It specifies CAWSNFWVPNTEAFF.

The V and J genes are TRBV3-1 and TRBJ1-2; 8 bases line up with TRBD1. Looked up from germline, CDR1 is LGHDT and CDR2 is YNNKEL (reference sequence). J gave up 2 bases and V 2 bases, and 16 bases lay outside the gene matches. This CDR3 has 19 residues. This CDR3 reads CASSQKVVTGAFMNYGYTF. The DNA for the CDR3 is TGTGCCAGCAGCCAAAAAGTGGTGACAGGGGCGTTTATGAACTATGGCTACACCTTC. The complete variable domain, with remaining parts taken from reference TRBV3-1 and TRBJ1-2, reads DTAVSQTPKYLVTQMGNDKSIKCEQNLGHDTMYWYKQDSKKFLKIMFSYNNKELIINETVPNRFSPKSPDKAHLNLHINSLELGDSAVYFCASSQKVVTGAFMNYGYTFGSGTRLTVV.